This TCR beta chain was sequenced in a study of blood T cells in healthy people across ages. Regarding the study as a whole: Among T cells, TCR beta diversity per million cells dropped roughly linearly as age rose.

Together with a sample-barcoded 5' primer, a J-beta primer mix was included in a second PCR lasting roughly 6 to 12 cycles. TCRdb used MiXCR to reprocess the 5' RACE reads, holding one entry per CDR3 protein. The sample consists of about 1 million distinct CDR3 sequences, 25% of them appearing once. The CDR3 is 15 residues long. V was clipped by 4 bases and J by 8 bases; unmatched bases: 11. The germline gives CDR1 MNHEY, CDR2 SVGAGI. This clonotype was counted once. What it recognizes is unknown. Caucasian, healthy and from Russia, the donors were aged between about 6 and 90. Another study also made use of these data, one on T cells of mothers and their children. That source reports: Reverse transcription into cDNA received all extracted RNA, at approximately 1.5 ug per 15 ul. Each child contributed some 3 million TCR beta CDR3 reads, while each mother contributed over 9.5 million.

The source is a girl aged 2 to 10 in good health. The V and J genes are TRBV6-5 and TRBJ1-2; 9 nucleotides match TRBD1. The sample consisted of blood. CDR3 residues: CASSLTGTGLWGYTF. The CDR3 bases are TGTGCCAGCAGTTTGACCGGGACAGGGCTTTGGGGCTACACCTTC.